The 13 T cell receptor beta chains below were found in one sample sequenced in a study of vaccination and CD4 T cells after COVID-19. These receptors are not linked to any known antigen. Scientists ran DNA taken from cultured CD4+ T cells through the Oncomine TCR Beta short-read assay for sequencing. MiXCR, run by TCRdb on the PCR reads, gives a single entry per CDR3 protein. The data show 13,000 or so distinct CDR3 sequences, 50% to 65% seen once. Regarding treatment: roughly 10-day PBMC culture with coronavirus spike peptide pools or control peptides (ViraFEST assay). Sequenced material: cultured CD4+ T cells from blood, taken after SARS-CoV-2 vaccination. The source of these receptors is a human donor with COVID-19.

This clonotype was counted a few times. The chain combines TRBV7-4 with TRBJ2-5; the match to TRBD2 covers 13 bases. Germline V gives CDR1 SGHVT, CDR2 SQSDAQ. Trimming at V came to 6 bases and at J to 4 bases, leaving 8 bases not matched to a gene. The CDR3 has 16 amino acids. The CDR3 DNA reads TGTGCCAGCAGACCAACTAGCGGGGGGGACTTAGAGACCCAGTACTTC. Its protein product is CASRPTSGGDLETQYF.

This sequence joins TRBV30 and TRBJ2-5, with 7 bases identical to TRBD2. The CDR3 sequence is 13 residues long. CDR1 is GTSNPN and CDR2 is SVGIG in the germline V gene (reference sequence). Trimming at V came to 5 bases and at J to 5 bases, leaving 8 bases not matched to a gene. The CDR3 loop reads CAWLKAGGETQYF. In nucleotides, the CDR3 is TGTGCCTGGTTAAAGGCCGGGGGGGAGACCCAGTACTTC. Combining the CDR3 with reference TRBV30 and TRBJ2-5 gives the whole variable domain SQTIHQWPATLVQPVGSPLSLECTVEGTSNPNLYWYRQAAGRGLQLLFYSVGIGQISSEVPQNLSASRPQDRQFILSSKKLLLSDSGFYLCAWLKAGGETQYFGPGTRLLVL.

The chain couples TRBV7-2 to TRBJ1-6; D unclear. The CDR3 has 13 residues. Germline V gene sequence: CDR1 SGHTA, CDR2 FQGNSA. Trimming stripped 5 bases from V and 9 bases from J, with 11 bases between. The CDR3 nucleotides read TGTGCCAGCAGCCTACCTTCTGGTTCACCCCTCCACTTT. It specifies CASSLPSGSPLHF.

This clonotype appeared a few times. This chain links TRBV6-1 with TRBJ2-7, with D possibly being TRBD1 or TRBD2 (5 bases each). This CDR3 has 12 amino acids. CDR1 is MNHNS, CDR2 SASEGT, per germline. V gave up 4 bases and J gave up 6 bases, with 10 bases separating them. In DNA, the CDR3 is TGTGCCAGCAGTGGTGGGGGATTCGAGCAGTACTTC. As protein: CASSGGGFEQYF.

This rearrangement joins TRBV30 to TRBJ2-1; 15 nucleotides align to TRBD2. Germline assignment: CDR1 GTSNPN and CDR2 SVGIG (reference sequence). V was pared by 2 bases and J by 11 bases, with 10 bases of the junction left unmatched. The CDR3 has 16 amino acids. DNA of the CDR3: TGTGCCTGGAGTTTCGGACTAGCGGGGGGGCCGTTGAAGCAGTTCTTC. Its protein product is CAWSFGLAGGPLKQFF.

The chain recombines TRBV7-2 with TRBJ1-5; D gene uncertain. Germline CDR1 is SGHTA and CDR2 is FQGNSA. The CDR3 is made up of 13 amino acids. Trimming removed 1 base at V and 7 bases at J, with 8 bases between. The CDR3 nucleotides are TGTGCCAGCAGCTTAGACAGACTACAGCCCCAGCATTTT. Translating it yields CASSLDRLQPQHF. Full variable domain (outside the CDR3, taken from reference TRBV7-2 and TRBJ1-5): GAGVSQSPSNKVTEKGKDVELRCDPISGHTALYWYRQSLGQGLEFLIYFQGNSAPDKSGLPSDRFSAERTGGSVSTLTIQRTQQEDSAVYLCASSLDRLQPQHFGDGTRLSIL.

The chain links TRBV19 to TRBJ1-2; unclear D gene. Germline assignment: CDR1 LNHDA and CDR2 SQIVND (reference sequence). This CDR3 is 13 amino acids long. V shed 6 bases and J shed 5 bases, with 13 bases lying between them. In DNA form, the CDR3 reads TGTGCCAGTAGGCCAGCTACCTTTTATGGCTACACCTTC. Protein product: CASRPATFYGYTF.

DNA of the CDR3: TGTGCCAGCAGTTACTCGGCTCTGGGACAGGGTAACATTCAGTACTTC. It codes for CASSYSALGQGNIQYF. The chain links TRBV6-5 to TRBJ2-4; 9 nucleotides agree with TRBD1. The CDR3 runs to 16 residues. V lost 0 bases to trimming and J lost 7 bases; unmatched junction nucleotides: 7. Germline V CDR1 and CDR2: MNHEY, SVGAGI.

This clonotype has a single count. The chain couples TRBV20-1 to TRBJ2-5, with 8 positions matching TRBD2. Looked up from germline, CDR1 is DFQATT and CDR2 is SNEGSKA (reference sequence). CDR3 length equals 14 residues. Trimming at V came to 3 bases and at J to 4 bases, leaving 7 bases not matched to a gene. The CDR3 sequence: CSARGGTRGETQYF. CDR3 nucleotide sequence: TGCAGTGCTAGGGGGGGGACTAGAGGAGAGACCCAGTACTTC.

The chain uses TRBV9 and TRBJ1-1, with TRBD1 as a possible D gene (6 bases). This CDR3 has 15 amino acids. From germline, CDR1 is SGDLS and CDR2 YYNGEE. Deletions cut 3 bases from V and 5 bases from J, with 17 bases between. CDR3 sequence reads: CASSAEPQGWTEAFF. CDR3 DNA: TGTGCCAGCAGCGCTGAACCACAGGGCTGGACTGAAGCTTTCTTT.

This sequence joins TRBV28 and TRBJ1-5; D not resolved. The CDR3 loop spans 15 amino acids. In germline, CDR1 is MDHEN, CDR2 SYDVKM. The V and J ends lost 4 bases and 1 base respectively, with 11 bases between them. DNA of the CDR3: TGTGCCAGCAGTTACGCAGACCGAAGCAATCAGCCCCAGCATTTT. Its translation: CASSYADRSNQPQHF.

The chain has TRBV20-1 and TRBJ1-2, with 7 bases fitting TRBD1. This CDR3 is built from 16 residues. Per the germline V gene, CDR1 is DFQATT and CDR2 is SNEGSKA (reference sequence). The V gene end was trimmed by 2 bases and the J gene end by 5 bases; junction bases not matched to a gene: 14. The CDR3 DNA follows: TGCAGTGCTAGACGAGGGACAGCGGATTTCGCGTATGGCTACACCTTC. It translates to CSARRGTADFAYGYTF.

The J gene is TRBJ1-2, the V gene TRBV18; D unclear. Germline lookup yields CDR1 KGHSH and CDR2 LQKENI. The CDR3 runs to 13 residues. V dropped 1 base and J dropped 8 bases, with 11 bases sitting between them. CDR3 loop: CASSPQGWKGYTF. Here the CDR3 DNA reads TGTGCCAGCTCACCACAGGGCTGGAAGGGCTACACCTTC.